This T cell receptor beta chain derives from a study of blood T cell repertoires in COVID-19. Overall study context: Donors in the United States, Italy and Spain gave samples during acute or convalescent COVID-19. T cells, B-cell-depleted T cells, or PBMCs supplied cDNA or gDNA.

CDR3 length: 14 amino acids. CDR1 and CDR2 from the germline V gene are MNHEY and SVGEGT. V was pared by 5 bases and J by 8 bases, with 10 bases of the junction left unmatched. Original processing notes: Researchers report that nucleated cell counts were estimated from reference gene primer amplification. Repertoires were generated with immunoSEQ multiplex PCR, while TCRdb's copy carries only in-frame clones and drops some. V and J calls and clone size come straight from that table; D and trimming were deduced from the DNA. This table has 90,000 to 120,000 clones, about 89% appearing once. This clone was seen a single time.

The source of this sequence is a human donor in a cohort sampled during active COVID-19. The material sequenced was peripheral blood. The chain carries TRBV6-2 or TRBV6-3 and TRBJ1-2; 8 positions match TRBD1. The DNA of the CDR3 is TGTGCCAGCAGTCCCTTCGACAGGGGAAGCGGCTACACCTTC. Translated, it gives CASSPFDRGSGYTF.